The 32 T cell receptor beta chains in this list originate from one sample, sequenced in a study of T cell responses to AZD1222 COVID-19 vaccine. Method: immunoSEQ multiplex PCR; TCRdb's copy keeps in-frame clones and lacks some. Of about 120,000 clones listed, over 80% are singletons. The specimen comprised peripheral blood, sampled 28 days after the second AZD1222 dose. The receptor set was obtained from an adult who received the AZD1222 COVID-19 vaccine.

This rearrangement joins TRBV27 to TRBJ2-7; 8 bases fit TRBD2. This CDR3 has 15 amino acids. Looked up from germline, CDR1 is MNHEY and CDR2 is SMNVEV (reference sequence). V was clipped by 6 bases and J by 4 bases; unmatched bases: 11. CDR3 amino acids: CASSFQAGGGYEQYF. The CDR3 DNA is TGTGCCAGCAGCTTTCAGGCGGGGGGTGGTTACGAGCAGTACTTC.

This sequence joins TRBV9 and TRBJ1-5; D is unclear. CDR1 is SGDLS and CDR2 is YYNGEE in the germline V gene. V lost 4 bases and J 5 bases, leaving 13 bases between the germline ends. The CDR3 has 14 residues. The CDR3 is CASSPGDNHQPQHF. DNA of the CDR3: TGTGCCAGCAGCCCCGGAGACAACCATCAGCCCCAGCATTTT.

The sample holds a few counts of this clone. V is TRBV6-2 or TRBV6-3 and J is TRBJ2-5; no definite D call. V was shortened by 6 bases and J by 2 bases, with 13 bases between the two germline ends. CDR3 size: 14 residues. Germline loops: CDR1 MNHEY, CDR2 SVGEGT. As DNA, the CDR3 is TGTGCCAGCAGCCTTCCATGGGGACAAGAGACCCAGTACTTC. Translating it yields CASSLPWGQETQYF.

The chain joins TRBV7-2 to TRBJ2-5; no clear D. The CDR3 is made up of 15 amino acids. The V and J ends lost 2 bases and 4 bases respectively, with 14 bases between them. CDR1 is SGHTA and CDR2 is FQGNSA in the germline V gene. CDR3 in amino acids: CASSLTLSWGETQYF. CDR3 nucleotides: TGTGCCAGCAGCTTAACGTTAAGTTGGGGAGAGACCCAGTACTTC.

The rearrangement links TRBV28 to TRBJ2-7; D might be TRBD1 or TRBD2, each matching 7 bases. Germline V gene lookup returns CDR1 MDHEN and CDR2 SYDVKM. This CDR3 has 12 residues. V was shortened by 8 bases and J by 5 bases, with 13 bases between the two germline ends. The DNA of the CDR3 is TGTGCCAGCCGACAGGGAGGGAACGAGCAGTACTTC. It specifies CASRQGGNEQYF.

This clone showed up just once. The genes are TRBV11-2 and TRBJ1-6; D remains unclear. The V gene's germline CDR1 is SGHAT and CDR2 FQNNGV. The CDR3 spans 15 residues. Deletions cut 7 bases from V and 4 bases from J, with 14 bases between. CDR3 DNA: TGTGCCAGCAACAAGTATCCGGGGTATAATTCACCCCTCCACTTT. Translation gives CASNKYPGYNSPLHF.

The chain joins TRBV12-3 or TRBV12-4 to TRBJ1-2; D is undetermined. V was clipped by 5 bases and J by 2 bases, with 9 bases between them. CDR3 size: 13 residues. CDR3 bases: TGTGCCAGCAGTAGGACGGAAAACTATGGCTACACCTTC. Translation: CASSRTENYGYTF.

The chain combines TRBV7-8 with TRBJ1-4; D remains unclear. The germline gives CDR1 SGHVS, CDR2 FQNEAQ. V lost 2 bases and J lost 5, with 15 bases in between. CDR3 length: 16 residues. CDR3 amino acids: CASSLSPGERNEKLFF. The CDR3 DNA sequence: TGTGCCAGCAGCTTATCGCCGGGAGAGCGGAATGAAAAACTGTTTTTT.

This clone was found once. The chain is built from TRBV15 and TRBJ2-5, with no clear D. V lost 8 bases to trimming and J lost 0 bases, with 25 bases between them. The CDR3 loop spans 18 amino acids. Germline CDR1 and CDR2: LNHNV and YYDKDF (reference sequence). As DNA, the CDR3 is TGTGCCACCTCCACGAACCCTGCGGAAGACTGGTACCAAGAGACCCAGTACTTC. Its translation is CATSTNPAEDWYQETQYF.

The chain joins TRBV23-1 to TRBJ1-4; D is undetermined. TRBV23-1 is flagged as an ORF with uncertain function. V was pared by 0 bases and J by 8 bases, with 13 bases between. The CDR3 is 15 amino acids. CDR3 sequence: CASSQSGGIREKLFF. CDR3 coding DNA: TGCGCCAGCAGTCAATCAGGAGGGATTCGGGAAAAACTGTTTTTT.

The chain uses TRBV18 and TRBJ1-1, with 10 bases fitting TRBD1. The germline CDR1 and CDR2 sequences are KGHSH and LQKENI. The V segment lost 3 bases and the J segment 4 bases; nucleotides outside the gene matches: 5. The CDR3 is made up of 15 amino acids. The CDR3 is CASSPGQGGITEAFF. CDR3 DNA: TGTGCCAGCTCACCCGGACAGGGGGGGATCACTGAAGCTTTCTTT.

This clone was detected once. This rearrangement joins TRBV4-1 to TRBJ2-7; 8 bases agree with TRBD2. Germline V gene data show CDR1 as MGHRA and CDR2 as YSYEKL. Losses at the gene ends were 0 bases for V and 4 bases for J; bases not matched to a gene: 8. This CDR3 contains 16 residues. The CDR3 nucleotides read TGCGCCAGCAGCCAAGAAATATGGGCGGGAGGTTACGAGCAGTACTTC. Its protein product is CASSQEIWAGGYEQYF.

Here the CDR3 reads CASSPGQGSDTQYF. CDR3 coding DNA: TGTGCCAGCTCACCAGGGCAGGGCTCTGATACGCAGTATTTT. The chain employs TRBV18 and TRBJ2-3, with D possibly TRBD1 on 5 matching bases. The CDR3 is 14 residues long. V shed 2 bases and J shed 6 bases, with 12 bases lying between them. CDR1 and CDR2 from the germline V gene are KGHSH and LQKENI.

The gene calls are TRBV28 and TRBJ2-7, with a tentative D call TRBD1 (6 bases). Trimming took 6 bases from V and 6 from J, leaving 15 bases between them. CDR3 length equals 13 residues. The germline CDR1 and CDR2 sequences are MDHEN and SYDVKM. The CDR3 DNA reads as TGTGCCAGCAGATTACAGGGATTGGGCGAGCAGTACTTC. Encoded protein: CASRLQGLGEQYF.

This clone was seen a few times. This rearrangement joins TRBV19 to TRBJ1-1; unclear D gene. V was cut by 3 bases and J by 2 bases, with 7 bases left in between. Germline CDR1 reads LNHDA; CDR2 reads SQIVND (reference sequence). The CDR3 consists of 13 residues. For the CDR3, the DNA is TGTGCCAGTAGTATCATTCAAAACACTGAAGCTTTCTTT. Protein product: CASSIIQNTEAFF.

The chain joins TRBV28 to TRBJ1-3; possible D gene TRBD1, 5 bases. The CDR3 is 15 residues long. CDR1 is MDHEN and CDR2 is SYDVKM in the germline V gene. The V gene lost 6 bases and the J gene lost 3 bases, with 15 bases spanning the gap. CDR3 region: CASRQKGTVGNTIYF. In DNA, the CDR3 is TGTGCCAGCAGACAAAAAGGGACGGTTGGAAACACCATATATTTT.

This chain joins TRBV3-1 (or the pseudogene TRBV3-2) and TRBJ1-2; perhaps TRBD1 as D (5 bases). The germline V gene has CDR1 LGHDT and CDR2 YNNKEL (reference sequence). Trimming cost V 0 bases and J 8 bases, with 13 bases left between them. This CDR3 is built from 14 residues. CDR3 nucleotide sequence: TGTGCCAGCAGCCAAGAAGCAGGGCTCCTAGGCTACACCTTC. Protein sequence: CASSQEAGLLGYTF.

The J gene is TRBJ2-1, the V gene TRBV3-1 (or the pseudogene TRBV3-2); D uncertain. CDR1 is LGHDT, CDR2 YNNKEL, per germline (reference sequence). This CDR3 has 12 amino acids. Trimming removed 6 bases from V and 6 bases from J, with 9 bases in between. The CDR3 protein is CASRQSFNEQFF. The CDR3 region has the DNA TGTGCCAGCAGACAATCGTTCAATGAGCAGTTCTTC.

The CDR3 region is CASSPSWGYTF. In DNA form, the CDR3 reads TGTGCCAGCAGTCCAAGTTGGGGCTACACCTTC. This chain links TRBV6-6 with TRBJ1-2; D gene unclear. Trimming shortened V by 5 bases and J by 8 bases, and 9 bases separated the two germline ends. The CDR3 is made up of 11 amino acids. Germline V gene sequence: CDR1 MNHNY, CDR2 SVGAGI (reference sequence).

This sequence joins TRBV6-5 and TRBJ2-7; D remains unclear. This CDR3 spans 13 amino acids. Trimming stripped 10 bases from V and 0 bases from J, with 13 bases between. Germline V gives CDR1 MNHEY, CDR2 SVGAGI. The CDR3 protein is CATEPPSSYEQYF. Here the CDR3 DNA reads TGTGCCACAGAGCCTCCAAGCTCCTACGAGCAGTACTTC.

The chain combines TRBV4-1 with TRBJ2-3, with 11 bases lining up with TRBD2. V shed 4 bases and J 0 bases; nucleotides not matched to a gene: 9. The V gene's germline CDR1 is MGHRA and CDR2 YSYEKL. The CDR3 extends over 18 amino acids. The CDR3 is CASSLVVLAGVSTDTQYF. CDR3 coding DNA: TGCGCCAGCAGCCTGGTGGTACTAGCGGGGGTTAGCACAGATACGCAGTATTTT.

The chain couples TRBV12-5 to TRBJ2-2; D remains ambiguous. The germline V gene has CDR1 LGHNT and CDR2 FRNRAP. Trimming took 1 base from V and 0 from J, leaving 9 bases between them. This CDR3 is built from 16 residues. The CDR3 protein is CASGLGAAPNTGELFF. CDR3 nucleotides: TGTGCTAGTGGTTTGGGGGCGGCCCCGAACACCGGGGAGCTGTTTTTT.

About this clone itself: A read error may produce the germline difference seen at one junction end. The rearrangement joins TRBV2 to TRBJ1-2; D is undetermined. CDR3 length equals 11 residues. Germline assignment: CDR1 SNHLY and CDR2 FYNNEI. DNA for the CDR3: TGTGCCATCCTCCGGGCCGCGACACAACTCTTC. As protein: CAILRAATQLF.

The chain carries TRBV3-1 (or the pseudogene TRBV3-2) and TRBJ1-3, with D possibly matching TRBD1 (6 bases). This CDR3 spans 16 amino acids. Germline lookup yields CDR1 LGHDT and CDR2 YNNKEL (reference sequence). The ends were cut back, 3 bases at V and 4 bases at J, with 16 bases in the middle. CDR3 in amino acids: CASSHGGEVAGNTIYF. The CDR3 coding sequence is TGTGCCAGCAGCCACGGGGGCGAGGTGGCCGGAAACACCATATATTTT.

The V call is TRBV27, the J call TRBJ1-2, with TRBD1 matching over 8 bases. Per the germline V gene, CDR1 is MNHEY and CDR2 is SMNVEV (reference sequence). Germline trimming cut 8 bases from V and 0 bases from J; bases unmatched to any gene: 14. The CDR3 length is 17 residues. CDR3 in amino acids: CASGVMRGQAPNYGYTF. CDR3 in DNA: TGTGCCAGCGGAGTAATGCGGGGACAGGCCCCTAACTATGGCTACACCTTC.

The genes are TRBV9 and TRBJ2-3; D tentatively fits TRBD1 or TRBD2 (5 bases each). The CDR3 is 14 residues long. Germline V lookup: CDR1 SGDLS, CDR2 YYNGEE. CDR3 sequence reads: CASARGPSTDTQYF. The DNA for the CDR3 is TGTGCGTCGGCGAGGGGACCTAGCACAGATACGCAGTATTTT.

The rearrangement joins TRBV7-2 to TRBJ2-1, with D maybe TRBD2 (6 bases). The CDR3 has 14 amino acids. The germline CDR1 and CDR2 sequences are SGHTA and FQGNSA. Trimming stripped 11 bases from V and 6 bases from J, with 20 bases between. The CDR3 sequence is CAAGSGGGSNEQFF. CDR3 DNA sequence: TGTGCCGCCGGTAGCGGCGGAGGCTCCAATGAGCAGTTCTTC.

The chain joins TRBV19 to TRBJ2-2; D uncertain. Germline assignment: CDR1 LNHDA and CDR2 SQIVND (reference sequence). The V end lost 3 bases, the J end lost 6 bases, and 5 bases lay between the germline ends. This CDR3 comprises 12 residues. The CDR3 protein is CASSIPPGELFF. Here the CDR3 DNA reads TGTGCCAGTAGTATCCCCCCCGGGGAGCTGTTTTTT.

V usage is TRBV2 and J usage is TRBJ2-5, with a possible D match to TRBD1 (6 bases). This CDR3 contains 13 residues. Trimming took 7 bases from V and 4 from J, leaving 13 bases between them. The V gene's germline CDR1 is SNHLY and CDR2 FYNNEI. CDR3 sequence: CASNSGAGETQYF. In DNA form, the CDR3 reads TGTGCCAGCAACTCAGGGGCTGGAGAGACCCAGTACTTC. Together with reference TRBV2 and TRBJ2-5, the CDR3 gives the full variable domain: EPEVTQTPSHQVTQMGQEVILRCVPISNHLYFYWYRQILGQKVEFLVSFYNNEISEKSEIFDDQFSVERPDGSNFTLKIRSTKLEDSAMYFCASNSGAGETQYFGPGTRLLVL.

The V call is TRBV4-2, the J call TRBJ2-5; 10 bases are shared with TRBD1. From germline, CDR1 is LGHNA and CDR2 YNFKEQ. Trimming took 3 bases from V and 5 from J; bases not matched to a gene: 3. The CDR3 spans 14 residues. In DNA, the CDR3 is TGTGCCAGCAGCCAGACAGGGGGCGCTGAGACCCAGTACTTC. Protein: CASSQTGGAETQYF.

This clone appeared a single time. V usage is TRBV2 and J usage is TRBJ1-1; 10 bases agree with TRBD1. V gave up 9 bases and J gave up 2 bases; unmatched junction bases: 9. Germline CDR1 and CDR2: SNHLY and FYNNEI. The CDR3 is made up of 15 amino acids. This CDR3 reads CARGQGSRGNTEAFF. As DNA, the CDR3 is TGTGCCAGGGGACAGGGGTCGAGGGGAAACACTGAAGCTTTCTTT.

As to this clone: This specimen includes other DNA sequences encoding the same CDR3. The J gene is TRBJ1-6, the V gene TRBV6-5, with 9 bases lining up with TRBD1. Germline V gives CDR1 MNHEY, CDR2 SVGAGI. The ends lost 2 bases at V and 10 bases at J; junction bases unmatched: 3. This CDR3 has 14 amino acids. The CDR3 sequence is CASSYRTGESPLHF. The CDR3 DNA is TGTGCCAGCAGTTACAGGACAGGGGAATCACCCCTCCACTTT.